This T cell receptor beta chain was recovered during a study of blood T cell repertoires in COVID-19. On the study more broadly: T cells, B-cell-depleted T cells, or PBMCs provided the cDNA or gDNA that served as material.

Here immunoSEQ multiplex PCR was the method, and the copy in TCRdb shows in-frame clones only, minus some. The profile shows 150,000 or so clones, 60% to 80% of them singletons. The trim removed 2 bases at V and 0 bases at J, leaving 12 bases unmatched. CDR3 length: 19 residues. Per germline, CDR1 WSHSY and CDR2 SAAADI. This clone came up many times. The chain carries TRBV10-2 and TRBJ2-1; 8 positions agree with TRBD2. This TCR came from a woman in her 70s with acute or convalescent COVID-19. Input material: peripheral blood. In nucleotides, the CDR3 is TGCGCCAGCAGTGAGAGCCCGGGACTAGGGTTCGACTCCTACAATGAGCAGTTCTTC. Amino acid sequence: CASSESPGLGFDSYNEQFF.